This TCR beta chain was recovered during a study of breast tumors, draining lymph nodes, adjacent tissues. Axillary draining lymph nodes of breast cancer patients supplied the node samples. V lost 3 bases, J lost 2 bases, and 4 bases stayed unmatched. The CDR3 extends over 15 amino acids. Germline CDR1 MGHRA, CDR2 YSYEKL. MiXCR, applied by TCRdb to the multiplex PCR reads, yields one record per CDR3 protein. The sample yields around 230,000 distinct CDR3 sequences, under 40% seen once. This clonotype was counted ten times or more. This rearrangement joins TRBV4-1 to TRBJ2-7, with 10 bases aligning to TRBD1. The clonotype originates from a female donor with breast cancer. Some clones in this sample may be carry-over from other donors' samples. Source material: axillary lymph node tissue. The CDR3 DNA reads TGCGCCAGCAGCCAGACCGGGACAGGGGCCTACGAGCAGTACTTC. Amino acid sequence: CASSQTGTGAYEQYF.